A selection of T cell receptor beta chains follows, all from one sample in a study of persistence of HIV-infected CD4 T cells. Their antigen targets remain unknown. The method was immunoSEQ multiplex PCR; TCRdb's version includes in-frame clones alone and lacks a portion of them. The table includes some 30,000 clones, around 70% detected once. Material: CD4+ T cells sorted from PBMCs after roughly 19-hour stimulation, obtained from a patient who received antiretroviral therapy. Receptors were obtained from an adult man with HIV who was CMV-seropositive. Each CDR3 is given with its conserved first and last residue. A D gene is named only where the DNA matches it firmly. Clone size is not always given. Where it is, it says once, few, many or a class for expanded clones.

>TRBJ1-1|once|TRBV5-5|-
CASRQGSNTEAFF
TGTGCCTCTAGGCAGGGATCAAACACTGAAGCTTTCTTT
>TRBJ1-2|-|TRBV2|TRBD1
CASNLDRGRGYTF
TGTGCCAGCAATCTGGACAGGGGACGAGGCTACACCTTC
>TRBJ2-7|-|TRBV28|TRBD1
CASSSPDRGRLSF
TGTGCCAGCAGTTCCCCGGACAGGGGGCGTTTGTCCTTC
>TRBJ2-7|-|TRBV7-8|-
CASSLSGYYEQYF
TGTGCCAGCAGCTTAAGCGGTTACTACGAGCAGTACTTC
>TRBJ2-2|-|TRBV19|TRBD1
CASSISTGGANTGELFF
TGTGCCAGTAGTATCTCCACAGGGGGCGCGAACACCGGGGAGCTGTTTTTT
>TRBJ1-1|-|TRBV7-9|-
CASSLRDLLRARFTEAFF
TGTGCCAGCAGCTTAAGGGACCTTCTCCGGGCCAGGTTCACTGAAGCTTTCTTT
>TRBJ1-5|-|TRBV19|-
CASSFSWQGRNQPQHF
TGTGCCAGTAGTTTCTCATGGCAGGGGCGCAATCAGCCCCAGCATTTT
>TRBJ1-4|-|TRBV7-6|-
CASSLRINEKLFF
TGTGCCAGCTCCTTGAGGATCAATGAAAAACTGTTTTTT
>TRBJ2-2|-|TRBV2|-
CASSEEGGKGGELFF
TGTGCCAGCAGTGAGGAGGGGGGAAAAGGTGGGGAGCTGTTTTTT
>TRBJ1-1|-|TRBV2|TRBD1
CARRTGDTEAFF
TGTGCCAGGAGGACAGGGGACACTGAAGCTTTCTTT
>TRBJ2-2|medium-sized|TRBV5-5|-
CASSLAMGGPNTGELFF
TGTGCCAGCAGCTTGGCCATGGGGGGCCCGAACACCGGGGAGCTGTTTTTT
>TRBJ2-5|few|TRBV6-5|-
CASSLDWAGKTQYF
TGTGCCAGCAGCTTGGACTGGGCAGGGAAGACCCAGTACTTC
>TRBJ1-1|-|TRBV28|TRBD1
CASSYPDRGTEAFF
TGTGCCAGCAGTTATCCTGACAGGGGAACTGAAGCTTTCTTT
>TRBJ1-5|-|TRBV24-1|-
CATFLGNQPQHF
TGTGCCACCTTTCTAGGCAATCAGCCCCAGCATTTT
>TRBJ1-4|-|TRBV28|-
CASGIPRSNEKLFF
TGTGCCAGCGGAATTCCGAGGAGTAATGAAAAACTGTTTTTT
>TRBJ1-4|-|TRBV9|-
CASSGGASATNEKLFF
TGTGCCAGCAGCGGGGGGGCATCAGCAACTAATGAAAAACTGTTTTTT
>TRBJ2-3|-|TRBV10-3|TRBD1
CAISDDRGGDTQYF
TGTGCCATCAGTGATGACAGGGGGGGAGATACGCAGTATTTT
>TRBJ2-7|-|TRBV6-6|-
CASSYGGGQNEQYF
TGTGCCAGCAGTTATGGGGGGGGGCAAAACGAGCAGTACTTC
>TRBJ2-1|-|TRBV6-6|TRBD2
CASRAGGDNEQFF
TGTGCCAGCCGAGCGGGGGGGGACAATGAGCAGTTCTTC
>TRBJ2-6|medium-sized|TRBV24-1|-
CATSGLNSGANVLTF
TGTGCCACCAGTGGGCTCAACTCTGGGGCCAACGTCCTGACTTTC
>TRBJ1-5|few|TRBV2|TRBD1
CASRGTVASNQPQHF
TGTGCCAGCAGGGGGACAGTTGCTAGCAATCAGCCCCAGCATTTT
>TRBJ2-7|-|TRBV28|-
CASSLTGPPYEQYF
TGTGCCAGCAGTTTAACAGGGCCACCCTACGAGCAGTACTTC
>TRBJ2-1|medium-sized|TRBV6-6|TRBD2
CASSPYRTSGGDREQFF
TGTGCCAGCAGTCCTTACCGCACTAGCGGGGGGGATAGGGAGCAGTTCTTC
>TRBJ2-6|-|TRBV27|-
CASSSPGGRFGANVLTF
TGTGCCAGCAGTTCCCCCGGGGGCCGCTTTGGGGCCAACGTCCTGACTTTC
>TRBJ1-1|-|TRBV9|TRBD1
CASSVETGRNTEAFF
TGTGCCAGCAGCGTAGAGACAGGGCGGAACACTGAAGCTTTCTTT
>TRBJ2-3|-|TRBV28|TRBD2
CASSLDGGGAGSTDTQYF
TGTGCCAGCAGTTTAGATGGCGGGGGGGCAGGAAGCACAGATACGCAGTATTTT
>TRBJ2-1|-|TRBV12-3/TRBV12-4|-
CACGTYSYNEQFF
TGTGCTTGTGGGACTTATTCATACAATGAGCAGTTCTTC
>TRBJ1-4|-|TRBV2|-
CASSDRPGEKLFF
TGTGCCAGCAGTGACCGACCGGGAGAAAAACTGTTTTTT
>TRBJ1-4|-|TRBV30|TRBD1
CAWRPGQGSVKLFF
TGTGCCTGGAGGCCGGGACAGGGATCGGTAAAACTGTTTTTT
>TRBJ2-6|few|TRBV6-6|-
CASRAASGANVLTF
TGTGCCAGCAGGGCGGCCTCTGGGGCCAACGTCCTGACTTTC
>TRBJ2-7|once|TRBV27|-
CASSPTHPRVSYEQYF
TGTGCCAGCAGCCCAACCCACCCGAGGGTATCCTACGAGCAGTACTTC
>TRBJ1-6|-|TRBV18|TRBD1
CASSPARTGTLHF
TGTGCCAGCTCACCAGCCAGGACAGGGACCCTCCACTTT
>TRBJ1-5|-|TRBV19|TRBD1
CASRSGQPGGGNQPQHF
TGTGCCAGTAGATCGGGACAGCCCGGAGGGGGAAATCAGCCCCAGCATTTT
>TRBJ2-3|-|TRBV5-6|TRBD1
CASSPDRSSTDTQYF
TGTGCCAGCAGCCCGGACAGGTCTAGCACAGATACGCAGTATTTT
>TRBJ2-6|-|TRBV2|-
CASTPESGANVLTF
TGTGCCAGCACCCCGGAATCTGGGGCCAACGTCCTGACTTTC
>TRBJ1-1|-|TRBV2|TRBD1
CASSPKTGLDTEAFF
TGTGCCAGCAGTCCGAAGACAGGGTTAGACACTGAAGCTTTCTTT
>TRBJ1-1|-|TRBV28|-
CASSLELKNTEAFF
TGTGCCAGCAGTTTAGAGCTCAAGAACACTGAAGCTTTCTTT
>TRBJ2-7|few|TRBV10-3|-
CAISESVEDGLSYEQYF
TGTGCCATCAGTGAGTCGGTCGAGGACGGATTATCCTACGAGCAGTACTTC
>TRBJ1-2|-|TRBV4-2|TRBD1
CASSPDRPDYYGYTF
TGTGCCAGCAGCCCGGACAGGCCTGATTACTATGGCTACACCTTC
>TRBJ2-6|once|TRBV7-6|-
CASSLEGSGANVLTF
TGTGCCAGCAGCTTAGAAGGATCTGGGGCCAACGTCCTGACTTTC
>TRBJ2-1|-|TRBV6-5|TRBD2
CASSSPAGGLREQFF
TGTGCCAGCAGCTCCCCAGCGGGGGGGCTACGTGAGCAGTTCTTC
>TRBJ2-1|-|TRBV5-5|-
CASNRGISSYNEQFF
TGTGCCAGCAACCGAGGGATTAGCTCCTACAATGAGCAGTTCTTC
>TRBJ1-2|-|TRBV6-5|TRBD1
CASSSTGDGYTF
TGTGCCAGCAGTTCGACAGGGGACGGCTACACCTTC
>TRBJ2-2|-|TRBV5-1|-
CASSLQMGTGELFF
TGCGCCAGCAGCCTCCAGATGGGAACCGGGGAGCTGTTTTTT
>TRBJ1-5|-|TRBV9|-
CASSGQAGEPQHF
TGTGCCAGCAGCGGACAGGCCGGGGAGCCCCAGCATTTT
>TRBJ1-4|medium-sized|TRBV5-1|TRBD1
CASSSRGDRPNEKLFF
TGCGCCAGCAGCTCCCGTGGGGACAGGCCAAATGAAAAACTGTTTTTT
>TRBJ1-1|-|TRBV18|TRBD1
CASSPPRTGQNTEAFF
TGTGCCAGCTCACCCCCAAGGACAGGGCAAAACACTGAAGCTTTCTTT
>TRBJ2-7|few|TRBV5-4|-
CASSLKDGTYEQYF
TGTGCCAGCAGCTTAAAGGACGGGACCTACGAGCAGTACTTC
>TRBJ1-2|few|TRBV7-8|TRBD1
CASSLGAGGSRDYGYTF
TGTGCCAGCAGCTTAGGGGCAGGGGGAAGTCGGGACTATGGCTACACCTTC
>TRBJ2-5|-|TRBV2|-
CASSSGDQETQYF
TGTGCCAGCAGTTCGGGAGATCAAGAGACCCAGTACTTC
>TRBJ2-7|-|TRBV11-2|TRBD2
CASSSLTGGTYEQYF
TGTGCCAGCAGCTCTCTGACGGGGGGGACCTACGAGCAGTACTTC
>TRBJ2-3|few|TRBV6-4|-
CASSEAGTGTQYF
TGTGCCAGCAGTGAAGCAGGCACTGGTACGCAGTATTTT
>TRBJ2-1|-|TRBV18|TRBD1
CASSVRQGSGEQFF
TGTGCCAGCTCAGTAAGACAGGGATCAGGCGAGCAGTTCTTC
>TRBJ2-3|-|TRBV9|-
CASSPGQPSAQYF
TGTGCCAGCAGCCCAGGACAGCCTTCGGCGCAGTATTTT
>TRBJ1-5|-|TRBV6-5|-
CASSWTKDSNQPQHF
TGTGCCAGCAGCTGGACAAAAGATAGCAATCAGCCCCAGCATTTT
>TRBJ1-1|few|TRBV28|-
CASSLGGGAEAFF
TGTGCCAGCAGTTTAGGCGGGGGCGCTGAAGCTTTCTTT
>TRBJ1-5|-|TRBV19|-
CASRDRENQPQHF
TGTGCCAGTCGGGACCGAGAAAATCAGCCCCAGCATTTT
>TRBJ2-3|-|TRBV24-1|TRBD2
CATSDPRLAGSDTQYF
TGTGCCACCAGTGACCCTCGACTAGCGGGGTCCGATACGCAGTATTTT
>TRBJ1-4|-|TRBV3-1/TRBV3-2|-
CASSLRGSRIEKLFF
TGTGCCAGCAGCCTAAGGGGGTCTCGCATTGAAAAACTGTTTTTT